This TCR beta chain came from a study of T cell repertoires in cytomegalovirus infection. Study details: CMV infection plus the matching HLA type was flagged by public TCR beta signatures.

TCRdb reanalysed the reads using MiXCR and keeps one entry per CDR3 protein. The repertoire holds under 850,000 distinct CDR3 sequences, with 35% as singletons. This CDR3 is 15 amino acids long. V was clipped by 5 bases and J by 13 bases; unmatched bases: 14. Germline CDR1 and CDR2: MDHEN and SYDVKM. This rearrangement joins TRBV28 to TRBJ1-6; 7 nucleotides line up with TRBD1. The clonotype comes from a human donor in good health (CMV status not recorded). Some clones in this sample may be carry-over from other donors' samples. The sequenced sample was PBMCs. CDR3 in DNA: TGTGCCAGCAGTGTCGACAGGGTAGCTGGCTGGCCCCTCCACTTT. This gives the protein CASSVDRVAGWPLHF.